Measured by frequency, the clone carrying this T cell receptor (beta chain) is medium-sized (0.01 to 0.1%). As yet, its antigen is unknown. This sample was included in a study of CXCR3-negative and CXCR3-positive naive CD8 T cells. The CDR3 covers 13 residues. Germline CDR1 SQVTM, CDR2 ANQGSEA. UMI labels and 5' RACE were used to prepare the TRB cDNA libraries. TCRdb reanalyzed the 5' RACE reads, giving one entry per CDR3 protein sequence and no DNA. In all, the sample yields approximately 6,900 distinct CDR3 sequences. All CD8+ T cell subsets were sorted in triplicate at fewer than 350,000 cells each. Naive CD8+ T cells showed CD45RO-CCR7+CD27+CD95-. Findings of the study overall: Diversity ran similarly high across both naive subsets but far lower in memory CD8+ cells. PBMCs showed partially decreased CXCR3 expression after cryopreservation, and most assays used fresh PBMCs. TRB CDR3s were more hydrophobic in CXCR3-positive than in CXCR3-negative naive cells.

The chain recombines TRBV29-1 with TRBJ2-7; with no DNA, the TCRdb D assignment of TRBD1 cannot be verified. Source material: naive CXCR3+ CD8+ T cells from blood. Subset defined: CD45RO-CCR7+CD27+CD95- naive CD8+ T cells expressing CXCR3 (TNR3+). The clonotype originates from a human donor in good health. Some clones in this sample may be carry-over from other donors' samples. This CDR3 reads CSVADRVKDEQYF.